This TCR beta chain was identified in a study of sequential checkpoint blockade in melanoma. The table came from immunoSEQ multiplex PCR; TCRdb's copy has only in-frame clones and leaves some out. Among around 22,000 clones listed, around two thirds were seen once. This CDR3 comprises 14 residues. Deletions cut 1 base from V and 11 bases from J, with 17 bases between. The germline V gene has CDR1 SGHDN and CDR2 FVKESK. Documented treatment: randomized to nivolumab then ipilimumab (arm A) or the reverse (arm B). This clone was observed a few times. The source is a human donor with melanoma. V gene TRBV14 combines with J gene TRBJ1-1; tentative D call: TRBD1 (5 bases). The sample consisted of CD8+ T cells sorted from blood (inferred from file names), taken from a patient given nivolumab and ipilimumab in sequence. CDR3 DNA sequence: TGTGCCAGCAGCCAAGTCGGCAGGGTAGTCGATGCTTTCTTT. Its translation: CASSQVGRVVDAFF.